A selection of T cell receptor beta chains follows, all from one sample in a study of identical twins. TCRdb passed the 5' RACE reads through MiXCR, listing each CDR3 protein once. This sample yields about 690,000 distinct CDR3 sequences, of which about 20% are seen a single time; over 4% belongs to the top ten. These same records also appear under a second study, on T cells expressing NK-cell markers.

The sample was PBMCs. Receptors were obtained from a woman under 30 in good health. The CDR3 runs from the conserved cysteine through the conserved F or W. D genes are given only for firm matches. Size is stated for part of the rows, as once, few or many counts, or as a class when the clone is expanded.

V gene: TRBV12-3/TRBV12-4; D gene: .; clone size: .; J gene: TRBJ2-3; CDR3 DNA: TGTGCCAGCAGCCCCGGACACTTAACGTATTTT; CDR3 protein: CASSPGHLTYF
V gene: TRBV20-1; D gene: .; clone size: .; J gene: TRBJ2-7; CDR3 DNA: TGCAGTGCTAGAGCTCCAAGCCTCTACGAGCAGTACTTC; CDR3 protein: CSARAPSLYEQYF
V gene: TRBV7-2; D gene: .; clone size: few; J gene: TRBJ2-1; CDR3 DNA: TGTGCCAGCAGCCCCAAAGGCGTCTCAACTCCTGAGCAGTTCTTC; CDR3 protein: CASSPKGVSTPEQFF
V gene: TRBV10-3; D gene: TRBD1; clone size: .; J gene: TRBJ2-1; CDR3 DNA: TGTGCCATACGACCCGGGACAGGAACCTACAATGAGCAGTTCTTC; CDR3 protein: CAIRPGTGTYNEQFF
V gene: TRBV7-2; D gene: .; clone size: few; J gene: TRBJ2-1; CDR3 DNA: TGTGCCAGCAGCTTAGCAGACAGAACCTACAATGAGCAGTTCTTC; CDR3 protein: CASSLADRTYNEQFF
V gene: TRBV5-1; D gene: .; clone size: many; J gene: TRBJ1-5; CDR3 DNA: TGCGCCAGCAGCTTGGCCGGGGGCGGCAATCAGCCCCAGCATTTT; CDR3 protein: CASSLAGGGNQPQHF
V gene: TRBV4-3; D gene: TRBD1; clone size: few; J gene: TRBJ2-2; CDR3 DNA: TGCGCCAGCAGCCTTGAACCGCCGGGACAGGGAAACACCGGGGAGCTGTTTTTT; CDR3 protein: CASSLEPPGQGNTGELFF
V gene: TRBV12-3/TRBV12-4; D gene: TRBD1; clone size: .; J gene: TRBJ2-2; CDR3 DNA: TGTGCCTGCAGCCGCATATCCGGGACAGGGGGGGCGGCCGGGGAGCTGTTTTTT; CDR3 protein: CACSRISGTGGAAGELFF
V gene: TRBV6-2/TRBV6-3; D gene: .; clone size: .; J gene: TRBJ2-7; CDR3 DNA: TGTGCCAGCAGTTGGCAGGCTTTCGAGCAGTACTTC; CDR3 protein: CASSWQAFEQYF
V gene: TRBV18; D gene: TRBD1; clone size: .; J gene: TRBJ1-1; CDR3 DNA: TGTGCCAGCTCACCGAAGACAGGGGGAACTTTCTTT; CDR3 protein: CASSPKTGGTFF
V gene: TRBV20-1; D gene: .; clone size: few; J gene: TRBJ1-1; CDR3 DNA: TGCAGTGCTTTCGGGACACCTGAAGCTTTCTTT; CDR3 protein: CSAFGTPEAFF
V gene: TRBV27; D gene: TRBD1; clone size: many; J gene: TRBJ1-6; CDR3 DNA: TGTGCCAGCAGGACCTCCGGGACAGGGAGTTCACCCCTCCACTTT; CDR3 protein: CASRTSGTGSSPLHF
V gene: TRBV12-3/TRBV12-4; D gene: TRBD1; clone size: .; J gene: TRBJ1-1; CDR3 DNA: TGTGCCAGCAGTAGAACAGGGGTTTGGGGCACTGAAGCTTTCTTT; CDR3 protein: CASSRTGVWGTEAFF
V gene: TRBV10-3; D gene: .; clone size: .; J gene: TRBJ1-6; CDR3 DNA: TGTGCCATCAGTGGAATCAGGACGGGTGATAATTCACCCCTCCACTTT; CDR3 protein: CAISGIRTGDNSPLHF
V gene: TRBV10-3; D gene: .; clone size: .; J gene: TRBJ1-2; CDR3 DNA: TGTGCCATCAGTGAGTCGGGGGTAGACTATGGCTACACCTTC; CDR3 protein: CAISESGVDYGYTF
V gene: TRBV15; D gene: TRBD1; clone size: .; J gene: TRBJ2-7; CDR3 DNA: TGTGCCACCAGCGGGACAGGGTACGAGCAGTACTTC; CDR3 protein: CATSGTGYEQYF
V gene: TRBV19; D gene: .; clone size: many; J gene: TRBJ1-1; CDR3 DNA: TGTGCCACCCTACAGAGGGTCGGGAACACTGAAGCTTTCTTT; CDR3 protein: CATLQRVGNTEAFF
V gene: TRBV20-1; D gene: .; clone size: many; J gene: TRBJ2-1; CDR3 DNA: TGCAGTGCTAGATGGCGGAATGGGAATGAGCAGTTCTTC; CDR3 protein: CSARWRNGNEQFF
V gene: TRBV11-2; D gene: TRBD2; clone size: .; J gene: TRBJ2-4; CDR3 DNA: TGTGCCAGCAGCTCGACTAGCGGGGGAAAAAACATTCAGTACTTC; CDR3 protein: CASSSTSGGKNIQYF
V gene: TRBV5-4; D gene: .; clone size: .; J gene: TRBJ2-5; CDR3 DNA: TGTGCCATCAGCTTGGGGCTACTGAGGGGCATACAAGAGACCCATTACTTC; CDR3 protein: CAISLGLLRGIQETHYF
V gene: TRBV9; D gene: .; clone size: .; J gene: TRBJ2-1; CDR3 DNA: TGTGCCAGCAGCGTAGAGATGAGTTACACCTACAATGAGCAGTTCTTC; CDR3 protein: CASSVEMSYTYNEQFF
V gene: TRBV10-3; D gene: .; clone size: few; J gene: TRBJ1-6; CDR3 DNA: TGTGCCATCAGCGTTGGACAGTATAATTCACCCCTCCACTTT; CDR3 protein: CAISVGQYNSPLHF
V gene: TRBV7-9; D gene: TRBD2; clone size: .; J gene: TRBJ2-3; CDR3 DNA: TGTGCCAGCGGGCGGGAGAGGGCAGATACGCAGTATTTT; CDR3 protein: CASGRERADTQYF
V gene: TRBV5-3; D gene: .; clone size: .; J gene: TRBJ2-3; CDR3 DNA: TGTGCCAGAAGCTTGGTGTCGGTATCGTCTAGAAACACAGATACGCAGTATTTT; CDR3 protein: CARSLVSVSSRNTDTQYF
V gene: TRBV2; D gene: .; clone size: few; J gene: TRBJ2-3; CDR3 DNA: TGTGCCAGCACCTCCCCCCCGGGACGAAGCACAGATACGCAGTATTTT; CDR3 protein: CASTSPPGRSTDTQYF
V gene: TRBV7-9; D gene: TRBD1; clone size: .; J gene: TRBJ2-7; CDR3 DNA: TGTGCCAGCAGCCGAACGGGACAGGGTAACTACGAGCAGTACTTC; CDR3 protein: CASSRTGQGNYEQYF
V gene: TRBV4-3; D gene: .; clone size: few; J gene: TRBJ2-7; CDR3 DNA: TGCGCCAGCAGCCAAGGTAATGGATACGAGCAGTACTTC; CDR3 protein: CASSQGNGYEQYF
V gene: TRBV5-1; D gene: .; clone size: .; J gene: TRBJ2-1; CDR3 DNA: TGCGCCAGCAGCTTGCTTCCGGGGGTTTACAATGAGCAGTTCTTC; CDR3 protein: CASSLLPGVYNEQFF
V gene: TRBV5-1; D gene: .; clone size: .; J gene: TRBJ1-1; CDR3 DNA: TGCGCCAGCAGCTTGGATTACCGGAACACTGAAGCTTTCTTT; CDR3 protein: CASSLDYRNTEAFF
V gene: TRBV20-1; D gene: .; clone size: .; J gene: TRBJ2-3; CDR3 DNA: TGCAGTGCTCCAGGGACCGACACAGATACGCAGTATTTT; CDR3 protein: CSAPGTDTDTQYF
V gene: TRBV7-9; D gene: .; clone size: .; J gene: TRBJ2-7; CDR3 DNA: TGTGCCAGCAGCGCCACCGACGGCTACGAGCAGTACTTC; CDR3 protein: CASSATDGYEQYF
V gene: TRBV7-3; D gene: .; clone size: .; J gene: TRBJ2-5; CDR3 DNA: TGTGCCAGCAGCTTAGGAGGAAGAGAAAGGGCTGAGACCCAGTACTTC; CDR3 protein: CASSLGGRERAETQYF
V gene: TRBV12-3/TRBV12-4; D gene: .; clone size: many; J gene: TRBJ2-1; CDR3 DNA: TGTGCCAGCAGTTTGGGCAGGGCCTACAATGAGCAGTTCTTC; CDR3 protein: CASSLGRAYNEQFF
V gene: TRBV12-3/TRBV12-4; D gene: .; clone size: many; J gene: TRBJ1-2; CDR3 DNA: TGTGCCAGCAGTTTCTTAGGCTACACCTTC; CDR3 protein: CASSFLGYTF
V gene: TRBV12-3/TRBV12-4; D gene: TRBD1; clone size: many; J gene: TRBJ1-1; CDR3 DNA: TGTGCCAGCAGTCTTCGTACAGGGGGGAACACTGAAGCTTTCTTT; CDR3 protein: CASSLRTGGNTEAFF
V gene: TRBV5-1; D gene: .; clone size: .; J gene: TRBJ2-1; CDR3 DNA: TGCGCCAGCAGCCGGGAACCGCCGAGCTCCTACAATGAGCAGTTCTTC; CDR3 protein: CASSREPPSSYNEQFF
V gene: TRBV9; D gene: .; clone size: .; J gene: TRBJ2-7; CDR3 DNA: TGTGCCAGCAGCGTAGGGACCGTTATTCGGAGCGAGCAGTACTTC; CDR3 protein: CASSVGTVIRSEQYF
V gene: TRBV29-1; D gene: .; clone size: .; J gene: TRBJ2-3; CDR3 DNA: TGCAGCGTTGAAAGGAGGGCAGGGATGACAGATACGCAGTATTTT; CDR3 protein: CSVERRAGMTDTQYF
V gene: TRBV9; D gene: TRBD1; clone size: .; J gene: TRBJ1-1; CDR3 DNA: TGTGCCAGCAGCGTAGGTGCAGGGGGGCCTGAAGCTTTCTTT; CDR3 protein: CASSVGAGGPEAFF
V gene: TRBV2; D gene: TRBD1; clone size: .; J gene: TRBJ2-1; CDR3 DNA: TGTGCCAGCAGTGTCAAGACAGGGGAGCCGGTCAATGAGCAGTTCTTC; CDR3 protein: CASSVKTGEPVNEQFF
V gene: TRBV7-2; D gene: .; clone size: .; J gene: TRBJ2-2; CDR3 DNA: TGTGCCAGCAGCCTAAGCCTAAGTTCTTGGTCCGGGGAGCTGTTTTTT; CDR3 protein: CASSLSLSSWSGELFF
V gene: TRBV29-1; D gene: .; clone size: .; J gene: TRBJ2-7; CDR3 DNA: TGCAGCGCCCGGACACTCTACGAGCAGTACTTC; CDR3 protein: CSARTLYEQYF